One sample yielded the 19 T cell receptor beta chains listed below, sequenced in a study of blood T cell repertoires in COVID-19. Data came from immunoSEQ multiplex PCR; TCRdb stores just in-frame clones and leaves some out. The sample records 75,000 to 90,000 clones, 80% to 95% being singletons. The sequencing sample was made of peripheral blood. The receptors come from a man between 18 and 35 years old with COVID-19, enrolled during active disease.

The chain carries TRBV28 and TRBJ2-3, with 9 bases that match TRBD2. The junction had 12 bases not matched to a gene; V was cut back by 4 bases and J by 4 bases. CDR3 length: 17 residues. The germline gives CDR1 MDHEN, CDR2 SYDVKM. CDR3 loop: CASSSEWTSEEADTQYF. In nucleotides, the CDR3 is TGTGCCAGCAGTTCCGAGTGGACTAGCGAAGAGGCAGATACGCAGTATTTT.

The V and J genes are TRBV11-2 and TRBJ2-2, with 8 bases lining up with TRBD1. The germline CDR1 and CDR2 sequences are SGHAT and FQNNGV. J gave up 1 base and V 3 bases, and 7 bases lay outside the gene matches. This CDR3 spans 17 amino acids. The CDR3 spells CASSFRGGTGNTGELFF. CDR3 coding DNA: TGTGCCAGCAGCTTTAGGGGCGGGACAGGGAACACCGGGGAGCTGTTTTTT.

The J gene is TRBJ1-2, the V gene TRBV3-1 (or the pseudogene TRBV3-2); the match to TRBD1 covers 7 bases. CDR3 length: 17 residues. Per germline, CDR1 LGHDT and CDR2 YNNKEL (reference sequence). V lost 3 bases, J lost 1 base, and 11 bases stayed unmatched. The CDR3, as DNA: TGTGCCAGCAGCCAGCTCCGGGACAGAACGCATAACTATGGCTACACCTTC. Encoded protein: CASSQLRDRTHNYGYTF.

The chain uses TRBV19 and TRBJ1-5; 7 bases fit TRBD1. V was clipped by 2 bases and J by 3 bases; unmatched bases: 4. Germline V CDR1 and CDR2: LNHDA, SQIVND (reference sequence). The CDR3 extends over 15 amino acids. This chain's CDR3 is CASSIQGVFNQPQHF. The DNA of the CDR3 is TGTGCCAGTAGTATACAGGGGGTTTTCAATCAGCCCCAGCATTTT.

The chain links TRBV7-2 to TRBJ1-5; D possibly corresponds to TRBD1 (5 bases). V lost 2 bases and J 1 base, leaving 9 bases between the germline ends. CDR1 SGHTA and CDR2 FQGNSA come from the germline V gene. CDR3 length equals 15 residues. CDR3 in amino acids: CASSLYRGSNQPQHF. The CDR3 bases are TGTGCCAGCAGCTTATACCGGGGGAGCAATCAGCCCCAGCATTTT.

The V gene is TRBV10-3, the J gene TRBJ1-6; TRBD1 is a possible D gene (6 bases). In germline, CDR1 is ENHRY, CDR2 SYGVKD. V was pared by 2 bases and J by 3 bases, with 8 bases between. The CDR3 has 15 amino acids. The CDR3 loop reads CAISEGQSYNSPLHF. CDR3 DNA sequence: TGTGCCATCAGTGAGGGACAGAGCTATAATTCACCCCTCCACTTT.

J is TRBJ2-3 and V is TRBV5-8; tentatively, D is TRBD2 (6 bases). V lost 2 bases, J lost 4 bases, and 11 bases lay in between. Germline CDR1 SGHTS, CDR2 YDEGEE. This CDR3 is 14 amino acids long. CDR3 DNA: TGTGCCAGCAGCTTTTGGGGGGAAGCAGATACGCAGTATTTT. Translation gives CASSFWGEADTQYF.

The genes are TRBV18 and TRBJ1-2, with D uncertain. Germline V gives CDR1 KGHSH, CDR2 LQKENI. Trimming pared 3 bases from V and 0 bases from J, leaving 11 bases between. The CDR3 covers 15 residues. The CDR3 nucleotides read TGTGCCAGCTCACCGGTCAGCGTAGCTAACTATGGCTACACCTTC. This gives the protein CASSPVSVANYGYTF.

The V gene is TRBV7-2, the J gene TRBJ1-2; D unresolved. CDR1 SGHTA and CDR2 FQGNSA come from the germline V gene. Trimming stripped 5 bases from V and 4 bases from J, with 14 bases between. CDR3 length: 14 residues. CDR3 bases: TGTGCCAGCAGCCCTGTCGGGGATAGCTATGGCTACACCTTC. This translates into CASSPVGDSYGYTF.

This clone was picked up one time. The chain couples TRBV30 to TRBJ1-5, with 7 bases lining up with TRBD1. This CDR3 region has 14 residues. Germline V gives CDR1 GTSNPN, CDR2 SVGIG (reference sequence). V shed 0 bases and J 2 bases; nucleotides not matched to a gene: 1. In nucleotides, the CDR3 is TGTGCCTGGAGTGTAGGACAGGGCAATCAGCCCCAGCATTTT. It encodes CAWSVGQGNQPQHF.

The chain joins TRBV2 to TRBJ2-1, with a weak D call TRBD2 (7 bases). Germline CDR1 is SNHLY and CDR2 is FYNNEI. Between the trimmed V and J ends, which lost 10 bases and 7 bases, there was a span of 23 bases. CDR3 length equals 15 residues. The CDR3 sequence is CATNGGRGGMNEQFF. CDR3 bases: TGTGCCACCAACGGAGGGAGGGGGGGGATGAATGAGCAGTTCTTC.

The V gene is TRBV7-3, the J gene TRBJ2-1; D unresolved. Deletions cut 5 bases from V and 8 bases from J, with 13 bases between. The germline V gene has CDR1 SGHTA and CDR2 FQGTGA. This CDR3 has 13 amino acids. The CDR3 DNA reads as TGTGCCAGCAGCCCTAATGACTCTGATGAGCAGTTCTTC. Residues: CASSPNDSDEQFF. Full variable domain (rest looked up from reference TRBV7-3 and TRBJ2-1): GAGVSQTPSNKVTEKGKYVELRCDPISGHTALYWYRQSLGQGPEFLIYFQGTGAADDSGLPNDRFFAVRPEGSVSTLKIQRTERGDSAVYLCASSPNDSDEQFFGPGTRLTVL.

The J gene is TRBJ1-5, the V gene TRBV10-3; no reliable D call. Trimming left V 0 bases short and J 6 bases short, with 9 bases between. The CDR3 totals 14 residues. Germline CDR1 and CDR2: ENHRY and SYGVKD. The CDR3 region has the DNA TGTGCCATCAGTGAGTCGAGGGAGGGTCAGCCCCAGCATTTT. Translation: CAISESREGQPQHF.

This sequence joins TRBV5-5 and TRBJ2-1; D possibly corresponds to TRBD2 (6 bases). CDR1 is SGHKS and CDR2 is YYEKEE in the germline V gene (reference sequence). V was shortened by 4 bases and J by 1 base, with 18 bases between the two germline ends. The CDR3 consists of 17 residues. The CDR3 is CASSLRGSGRSYNEQFF. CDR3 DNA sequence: TGTGCCAGCAGCCTCCGAGGGAGCGGGCGGTCCTACAATGAGCAGTTCTTC. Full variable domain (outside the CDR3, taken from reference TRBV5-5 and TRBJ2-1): DAGVTQSPTHLIKTRGQQVTLRCSPISGHKSVSWYQQVLGQGPQFIFQYYEKEERGRGNFPDRFSARQFPNYSSELNVNALLLGDSALYLCASSLRGSGRSYNEQFFGPGTRLTVL.

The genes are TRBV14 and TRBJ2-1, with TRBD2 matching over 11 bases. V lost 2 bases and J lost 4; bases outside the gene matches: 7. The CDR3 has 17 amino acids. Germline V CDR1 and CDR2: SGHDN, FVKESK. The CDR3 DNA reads TGTGCCAGCAGCCAACGATTGACTAGCGGGGCTTACAATGAGCAGTTCTTC. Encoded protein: CASSQRLTSGAYNEQFF.

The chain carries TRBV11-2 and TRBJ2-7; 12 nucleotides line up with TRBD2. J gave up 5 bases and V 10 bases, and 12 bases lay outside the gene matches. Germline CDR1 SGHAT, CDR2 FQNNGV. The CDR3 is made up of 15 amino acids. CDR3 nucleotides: TGTGCCACCCAGACCGGGACTAGCGGGTTCCACGAGCAGTACTTC. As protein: CATQTGTSGFHEQYF. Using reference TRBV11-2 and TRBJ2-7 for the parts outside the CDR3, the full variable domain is EAGVAQSPRYKIIEKRQSVAFWCNPISGHATLYWYQQILGQGPKLLIQFQNNGVVDDSQLPKDRFSAERLKGVDSTLKIQPAKLEDSAVYLCATQTGTSGFHEQYFGPGTRLTVT.

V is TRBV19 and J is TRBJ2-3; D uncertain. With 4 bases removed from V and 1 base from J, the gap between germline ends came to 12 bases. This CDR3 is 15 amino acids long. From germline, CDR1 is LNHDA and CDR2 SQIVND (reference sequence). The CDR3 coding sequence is TGTGCCAGTAGTAGATGGGCGACGGGCACAGATACGCAGTATTTT. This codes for CASSRWATGTDTQYF.

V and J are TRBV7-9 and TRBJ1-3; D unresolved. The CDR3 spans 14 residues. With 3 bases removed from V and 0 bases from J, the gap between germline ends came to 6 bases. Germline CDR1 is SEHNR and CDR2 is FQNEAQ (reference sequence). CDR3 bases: TGTGCCAGCAGCTTGTCAGTCTCTGGAAACACCATATATTTT. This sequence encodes CASSLSVSGNTIYF.

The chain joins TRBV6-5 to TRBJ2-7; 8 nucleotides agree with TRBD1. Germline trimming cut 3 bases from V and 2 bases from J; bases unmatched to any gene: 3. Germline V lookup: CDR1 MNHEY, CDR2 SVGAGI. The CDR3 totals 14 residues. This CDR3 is CASSYRTGTYEQYF. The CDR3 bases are TGTGCCAGCAGTTATAGGACAGGGACCTACGAGCAGTACTTC.